This note documents a single T cell receptor (beta chain) sequence. No antigen is known for it. The data were taken from a study of radiation and T cells in renal cell carcinoma. Profiling relied on immunoSEQ multiplex PCR, and the TCRdb table lists in-frame clones only, not all of them. This sample has about 150,000 clones, with about 87% found just once. The time point here: baseline pretreatment blood. Treatment indicated: 15 Gy SBRT to primary tumor, nephrectomy 4 weeks later. Radiation-treated patients gave blood at baseline, week 2 and week 4. Overall study findings and caveats: Baseline intratumoral clonotype presence is unknown without pretreatment biopsies.

Between the trimmed V and J ends, which lost 0 bases and 0 bases, there was a span of 7 bases. The CDR3 contains 15 residues. Germline lookup yields CDR1 SGDLS and CDR2 YYNGEE. The chain joins TRBV9 to TRBJ2-1; unclear D gene. The source is a woman in her 70s with renal cell carcinoma. Material: blood, obtained from a patient whose treatment included radiotherapy and nephrectomy. CDR3: CASSVDQSSYNEQFF. The DNA of the CDR3 is TGTGCCAGCAGCGTAGATCAGAGCTCCTACAATGAGCAGTTCTTC. Using reference TRBV9 and TRBJ2-1 for the parts outside the CDR3, the full variable domain is DSGVTQTPKHLITATGQRVTLRCSPRSGDLSVYWYQQSLDQGLQFLIQYYNGEERAKGNILERFSAQQFPDLHSELNLSSLELGDSALYFCASSVDQSSYNEQFFGPGTRLTVL.